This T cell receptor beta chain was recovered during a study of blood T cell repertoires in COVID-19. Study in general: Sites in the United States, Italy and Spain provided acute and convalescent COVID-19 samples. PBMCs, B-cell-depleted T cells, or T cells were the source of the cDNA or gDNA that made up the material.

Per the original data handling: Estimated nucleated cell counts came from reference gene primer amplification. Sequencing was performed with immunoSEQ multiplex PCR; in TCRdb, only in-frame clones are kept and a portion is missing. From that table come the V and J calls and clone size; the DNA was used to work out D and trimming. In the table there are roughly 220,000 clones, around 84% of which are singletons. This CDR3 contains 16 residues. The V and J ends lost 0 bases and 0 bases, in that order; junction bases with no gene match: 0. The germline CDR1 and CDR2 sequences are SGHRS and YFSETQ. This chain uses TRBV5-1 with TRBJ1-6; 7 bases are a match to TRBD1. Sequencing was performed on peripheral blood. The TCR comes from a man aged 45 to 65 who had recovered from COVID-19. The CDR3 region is CASSLGDSSYNSPLHF. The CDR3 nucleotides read TGCGCCAGCAGCTTGGGGGACAGCTCCTATAATTCACCCCTCCACTTT.